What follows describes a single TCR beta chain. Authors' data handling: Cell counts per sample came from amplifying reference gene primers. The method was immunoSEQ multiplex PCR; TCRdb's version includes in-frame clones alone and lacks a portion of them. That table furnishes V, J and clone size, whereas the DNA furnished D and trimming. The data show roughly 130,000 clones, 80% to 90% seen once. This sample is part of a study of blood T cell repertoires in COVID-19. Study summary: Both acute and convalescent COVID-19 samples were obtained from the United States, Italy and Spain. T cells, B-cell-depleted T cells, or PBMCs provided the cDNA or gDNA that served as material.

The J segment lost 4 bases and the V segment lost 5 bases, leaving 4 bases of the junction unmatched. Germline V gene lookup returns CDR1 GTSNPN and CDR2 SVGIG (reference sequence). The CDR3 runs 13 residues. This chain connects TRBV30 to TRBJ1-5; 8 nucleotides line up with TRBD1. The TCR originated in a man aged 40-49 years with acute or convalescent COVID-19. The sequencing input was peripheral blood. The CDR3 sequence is CAWRQGRNQPQHF. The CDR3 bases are TGTGCCTGGCGACAGGGGCGGAATCAGCCCCAGCATTTT.